This T cell receptor beta chain was recovered during a study of Ad26.COV2.S vaccination and SARS-CoV-2 variants. Study in general: Sample donor was a member of the COV1001 Ad26.COV2.S trial arm.

Sequencing used immunoSEQ multiplex PCR; TCRdb keeps in-frame clones, though not all of them. The data hold fewer than 500,000 clones, with about 92% observed a single time. Treatment: 15 to 20 received Ad26.COV2.S at low or high dose, single or two shots; roughly 5 received placebo; per-sample allocation not given. Samples were taken on day 63 after the first vaccine or placebo injection. An Ad26 vector carrying the Wuhan-strain SARS-CoV-2 spike served as the vaccine. Germline lookup yields CDR1 SGHNT and CDR2 YYREEE (reference sequence). The CDR3 contains 15 residues. Trimming cost V 4 bases and J 2 bases, with 15 bases left between them.

The TCR comes from a person aged 18-60 years who received the Ad26.COV2.S COVID-19 vaccine or a placebo. Source: peripheral blood, taken in a trial of Ad26.COV2.S vaccine versus placebo. The chain employs TRBV5-4 and TRBJ1-2, with a weak D call TRBD1 (5 bases). This chain's CDR3 is CASSRNVDRNYGYTF. As DNA, the CDR3 is TGTGCCAGCAGCCGGAACGTAGACAGAAACTATGGCTACACCTTC.